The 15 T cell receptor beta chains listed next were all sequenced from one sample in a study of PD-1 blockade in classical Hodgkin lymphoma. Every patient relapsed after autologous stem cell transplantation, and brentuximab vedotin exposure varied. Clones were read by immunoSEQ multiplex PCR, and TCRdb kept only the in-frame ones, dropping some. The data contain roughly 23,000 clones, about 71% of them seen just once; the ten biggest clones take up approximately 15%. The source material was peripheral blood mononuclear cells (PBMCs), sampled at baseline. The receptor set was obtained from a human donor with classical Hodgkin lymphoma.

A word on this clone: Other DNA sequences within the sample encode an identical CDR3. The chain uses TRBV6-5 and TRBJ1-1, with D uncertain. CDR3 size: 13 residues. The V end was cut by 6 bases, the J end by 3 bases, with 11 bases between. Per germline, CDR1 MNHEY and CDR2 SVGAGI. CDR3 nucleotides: TGTGCCAGCAGCTATGGGTTTGACACTGAAGCTTTCTTT. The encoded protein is CASSYGFDTEAFF.

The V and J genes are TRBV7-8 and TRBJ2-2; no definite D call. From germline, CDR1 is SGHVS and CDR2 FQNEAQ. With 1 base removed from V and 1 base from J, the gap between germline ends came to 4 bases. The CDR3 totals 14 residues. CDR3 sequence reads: CASSLGGNTGELFF. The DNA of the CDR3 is TGTGCCAGCAGCTTAGGGGGGAACACCGGGGAGCTGTTTTTT.

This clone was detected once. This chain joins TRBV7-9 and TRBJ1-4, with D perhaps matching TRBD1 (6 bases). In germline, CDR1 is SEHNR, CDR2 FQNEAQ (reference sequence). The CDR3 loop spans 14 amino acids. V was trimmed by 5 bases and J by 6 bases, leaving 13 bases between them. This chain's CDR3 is CASSHRVLDEKLFF. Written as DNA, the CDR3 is TGTGCCAGCAGCCACAGGGTTTTGGATGAAAAACTGTTTTTT.

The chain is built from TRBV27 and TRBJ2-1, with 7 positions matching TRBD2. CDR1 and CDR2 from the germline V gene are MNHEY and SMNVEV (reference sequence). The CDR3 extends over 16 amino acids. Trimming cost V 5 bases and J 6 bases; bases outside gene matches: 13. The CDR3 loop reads CASSREPGTTSNEQFF. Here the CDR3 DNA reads TGTGCCAGCAGTCGAGAGCCCGGGACTACCTCCAATGAGCAGTTCTTC.

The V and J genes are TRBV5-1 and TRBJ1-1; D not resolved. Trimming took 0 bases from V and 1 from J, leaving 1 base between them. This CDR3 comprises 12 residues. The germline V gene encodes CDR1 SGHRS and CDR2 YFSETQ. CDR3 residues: CASSLANTEAFF. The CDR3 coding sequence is TGCGCCAGCAGCTTGGCGAACACTGAAGCTTTCTTT.

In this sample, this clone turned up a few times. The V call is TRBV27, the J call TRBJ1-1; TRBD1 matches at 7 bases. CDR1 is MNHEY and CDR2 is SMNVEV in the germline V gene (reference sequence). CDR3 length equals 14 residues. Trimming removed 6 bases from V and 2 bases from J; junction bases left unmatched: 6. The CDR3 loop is CASSPDRINTEAFF. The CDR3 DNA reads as TGTGCCAGCAGCCCGGACAGGATCAACACTGAAGCTTTCTTT.

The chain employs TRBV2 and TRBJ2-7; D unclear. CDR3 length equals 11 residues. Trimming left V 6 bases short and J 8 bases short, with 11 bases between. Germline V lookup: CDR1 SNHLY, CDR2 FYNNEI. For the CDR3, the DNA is TGTGCCAGCAGCTATAGTCGACAGCAGTACTTC. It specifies CASSYSRQQYF.

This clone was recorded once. CDR3: CASIRAPQGYGYTF. CDR3 in DNA: TGTGCCAGTATAAGGGCCCCTCAAGGCTATGGCTACACCTTC. The gene calls are TRBV19 and TRBJ1-2; D remains ambiguous. Germline-derived CDR1 and CDR2 are LNHDA and SQIVND (reference sequence). The V and J ends lost 7 bases and 4 bases respectively, with 16 bases between them. CDR3 length: 14 residues.

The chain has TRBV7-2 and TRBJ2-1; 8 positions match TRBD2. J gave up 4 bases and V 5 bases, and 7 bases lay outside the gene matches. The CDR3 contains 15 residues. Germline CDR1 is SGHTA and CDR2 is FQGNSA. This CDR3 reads CASSESGGRYNEQFF. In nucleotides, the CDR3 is TGTGCCAGCAGCGAAAGCGGGGGCCGATACAATGAGCAGTTCTTC.

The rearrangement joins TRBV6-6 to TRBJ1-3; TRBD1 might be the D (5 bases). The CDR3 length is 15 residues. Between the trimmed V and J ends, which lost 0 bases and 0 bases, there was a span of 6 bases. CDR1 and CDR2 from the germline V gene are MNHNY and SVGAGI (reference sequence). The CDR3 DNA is TGTGCCAGCAGTTACTCACAGGACTCTGGAAACACCATATATTTT. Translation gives CASSYSQDSGNTIYF.

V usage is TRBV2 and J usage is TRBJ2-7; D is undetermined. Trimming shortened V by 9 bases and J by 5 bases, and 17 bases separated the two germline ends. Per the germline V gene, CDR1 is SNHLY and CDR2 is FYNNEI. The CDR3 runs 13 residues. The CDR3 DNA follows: TGTGCCAGTAAGGTTGAGACCCCTGACGAGCAGTACTTC. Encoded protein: CASKVETPDEQYF.

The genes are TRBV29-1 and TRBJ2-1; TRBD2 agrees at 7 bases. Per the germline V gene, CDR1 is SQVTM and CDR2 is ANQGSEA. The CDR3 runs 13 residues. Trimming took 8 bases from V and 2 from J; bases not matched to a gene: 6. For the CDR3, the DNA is TGCAGCATTCGGGGGGACCCCTACAATGAGCAGTTCTTC. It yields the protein CSIRGDPYNEQFF.

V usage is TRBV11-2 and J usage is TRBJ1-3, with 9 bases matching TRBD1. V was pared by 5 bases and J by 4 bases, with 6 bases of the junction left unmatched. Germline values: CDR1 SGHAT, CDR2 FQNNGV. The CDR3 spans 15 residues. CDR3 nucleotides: TGTGCCAGCAGCACCAACAGGGGGCTCGGAAACACCATATATTTT. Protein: CASSTNRGLGNTIYF.

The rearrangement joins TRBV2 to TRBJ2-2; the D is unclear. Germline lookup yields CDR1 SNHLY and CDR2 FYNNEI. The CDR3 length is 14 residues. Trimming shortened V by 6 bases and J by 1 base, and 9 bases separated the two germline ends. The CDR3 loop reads CASSKKQNTGELFF. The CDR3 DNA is TGTGCCAGCAGCAAAAAACAGAACACCGGGGAGCTGTTTTTT.

The chain's CDR3 is CASSRRTGGNTEAFF. The CDR3 coding sequence is TGCGCCAGCAGCAGGAGGACAGGGGGCAACACTGAAGCTTTCTTT. V is TRBV5-1 and J is TRBJ1-1; TRBD1 matches at 11 bases. The CDR3 has 15 amino acids. V lost 4 bases, J lost 2 bases, and 4 bases stayed unmatched. Germline CDR1 and CDR2: SGHRS and YFSETQ. The whole variable domain, remainder taken from reference TRBV5-1 and TRBJ1-1, is KAGVTQTPRYLIKTRGQQVTLSCSPISGHRSVSWYQQTPGQGLQFLFEYFSETQRNKGNFPGRFSGRQFSNSRSEMNVSTLELGDSALYLCASSRRTGGNTEAFFGQGTRLTVV.